The 31 T cell receptor beta chains below all came from one sample that was sequenced in a study of PD-L1 blockade in urothelial cancer. The repertoire was sequenced with immunoSEQ multiplex PCR; TCRdb's copy has only in-frame clones and lacks some. Here the sample spans 35,000 to 45,000 clones, about nine tenths being singletons. Specimen: PBMCs, collected around atezolizumab (anti-PD-L1) treatment. These receptors all come from a man in his 70s with urothelial cancer.

This rearrangement joins TRBV28 to TRBJ1-2; 8 bases are a match to TRBD1. CDR1 is MDHEN and CDR2 is SYDVKM in the germline V gene. The CDR3 consists of 16 residues. The V segment lost 6 bases and the J segment 7 bases; nucleotides outside the gene matches: 16. CDR3 in amino acids: CASSRDRGRGVGGYTF. The CDR3 DNA reads TGTGCCAGCAGCCGCGACAGGGGCCGCGGGGTGGGTGGCTACACCTTC.

The J gene is TRBJ2-5, the V gene TRBV19, with 7 bases identical to TRBD1. CDR3 length: 19 amino acids. CDR1 and CDR2 from the germline V gene are LNHDA and SQIVND (reference sequence). V was pared by 1 base and J by 2 bases, with 16 bases of the junction left unmatched. The CDR3 nucleotides read TGTGCCAGTAGTATAGGGAATGGGGGACAGAACTATCCGCAAGAGACCCAGTACTTC. It translates to CASSIGNGGQNYPQETQYF.

The genes are TRBV5-1 and TRBJ2-7, with a possible D match to TRBD2 (5 bases). Germline V gives CDR1 SGHRS, CDR2 YFSETQ. Trimming cost V 1 base and J 2 bases, with 19 bases left between them. The length of the CDR3 is 17 residues. The chain's CDR3 is CASSLRDPSSYAYEQYF. In DNA form, the CDR3 reads TGCGCCAGCAGCTTGCGGGATCCTAGCTCCTATGCCTACGAGCAGTACTTC. Variable domain in full (rest from reference TRBV5-1 and TRBJ2-7): KAGVTQTPRYLIKTRGQQVTLSCSPISGHRSVSWYQQTPGQGLQFLFEYFSETQRNKGNFPGRFSGRQFSNSRSEMNVSTLELGDSALYLCASSLRDPSSYAYEQYFGPGTRLTVT.

V is TRBV5-1 and J is TRBJ1-4; D perhaps matches TRBD1 (6 bases). This CDR3 comprises 14 residues. In germline, CDR1 is SGHRS, CDR2 YFSETQ. The V end was cut by 0 bases, the J end by 5 bases, with 8 bases between. The CDR3 DNA reads TGCGCCAGCAGCTTGGACAGGGCGAATGAAAAACTGTTTTTT. Its protein is CASSLDRANEKLFF.

V usage is TRBV11-2 and J usage is TRBJ2-5, with 7 nucleotides matching TRBD2. The CDR3 is made up of 15 amino acids. J gave up 1 base and V 5 bases, and 7 bases lay outside the gene matches. CDR1 and CDR2 (germline): SGHAT, FQNNGV. DNA for the CDR3: TGTGCCAGCAGCCCCTACGGGACTACCCAAGAGACCCAGTACTTC. It is translated as CASSPYGTTQETQYF.

This clone was seen once. The rearrangement uses TRBV9 and TRBJ2-5; 8 bases line up with TRBD1. CDR3 length: 15 amino acids. Looked up from germline, CDR1 is SGDLS and CDR2 is YYNGEE. V lost 4 bases to trimming and J lost 5 bases; unmatched junction nucleotides: 10. The CDR3 region has the DNA TGTGCCAGCAGCACGTCGACAGGGGTGAGCGAGACCCAGTACTTC. It yields the protein CASSTSTGVSETQYF.

This sequence joins TRBV5-5 and TRBJ1-5; D uncertain. V was shortened by 3 bases and J by 0 bases, with 10 bases between the two germline ends. Germline V CDR1 and CDR2: SGHKS, YYEKEE (reference sequence). The CDR3 contains 15 residues. The CDR3 spells CASSYYTNSNQPQHF. The CDR3 region has the DNA TGTGCCAGCAGCTATTACACGAATAGCAATCAGCCCCAGCATTTT.

The V call is TRBV18, the J call TRBJ2-3; the match to TRBD2 covers 8 bases. The V gene end was trimmed by 8 bases and the J gene end by 3 bases; junction bases not matched to a gene: 13. The germline V gene encodes CDR1 KGHSH and CDR2 LQKENI. CDR3 size: 16 residues. The CDR3 bases are TGTGCCAGCCCTCCGGGGGGCGGGAGGCCGACAGATACGCAGTATTTT. This encodes CASPPGGGRPTDTQYF.

V gene TRBV11-2 combines with J gene TRBJ2-7; D is undetermined. Germline CDR1 and CDR2: SGHAT and FQNNGV. The CDR3 runs 14 residues. The V and J ends lost 0 bases and 4 bases respectively, with 10 bases between them. The CDR3 DNA reads TGTGCCAGCAGCTTAGAGGGCACGCTATACGAGCAGTACTTC. Protein product: CASSLEGTLYEQYF.

The rearrangement joins TRBV6-1 to TRBJ1-1; D gene unclear. V was pared by 6 bases and J by 2 bases, with 13 bases between. Germline values: CDR1 MNHNS, CDR2 SASEGT. The CDR3 runs 14 residues. In DNA form, the CDR3 reads TGTGCCAGCAGCGCGACGCAGGAAAACACTGAAGCTTTCTTT. Protein: CASSATQENTEAFF.

J is TRBJ2-1 and V is TRBV30, with 14 bases that match TRBD2. The CDR3 is 15 amino acids. Trimming took 2 bases from V and 9 from J; bases not matched to a gene: 6. Per germline, CDR1 GTSNPN and CDR2 SVGIG (reference sequence). This chain's CDR3 is CAWSTGTSGSSEQFF. CDR3 coding DNA: TGTGCCTGGAGTACCGGGACTAGCGGGAGTAGTGAGCAGTTCTTC. Filled out from reference TRBV30 and TRBJ2-1, the complete variable domain reads SQTIHQWPATLVQPVGSPLSLECTVEGTSNPNLYWYRQAAGRGLQLLFYSVGIGQISSEVPQNLSASRPQDRQFILSSKKLLLSDSGFYLCAWSTGTSGSSEQFFGPGTRLTVL.

The chain is built from TRBV7-2 and TRBJ1-1, with no clear D. The CDR3 sequence is 13 residues long. The germline CDR1 and CDR2 sequences are SGHTA and FQGNSA. V gave up 1 base and J gave up 4 bases, with 7 bases separating them. In nucleotides, the CDR3 is TGTGCCAGCAGCTTAGTCTTATCCACTGAAGCTTTCTTT. Protein: CASSLVLSTEAFF.

This clone was seen only once. The genes are TRBV15 and TRBJ2-7; 10 bases are a match to TRBD2. Germline values: CDR1 LNHNV, CDR2 YYDKDF (reference sequence). V gave up 0 bases and J gave up 6 bases; unmatched junction bases: 5. The CDR3 is made up of 15 amino acids. CDR3 bases: TGTGCCACCAGCAGAGAACGGACTAGCGGCGGCGAGCAGTACTTC. Protein sequence: CATSRERTSGGEQYF. The full variable domain, rest sourced from reference TRBV15 and TRBJ2-7, is DAMVIQNPRYQVTQFGKPVTLSCSQTLNHNVMYWYQQKSSQAPKLLFHYYDKDFNNEADTPDNFQSRRPNTSFCFLDIRSPGLGDTAMYLCATSRERTSGGEQYFGPGTRLTVT.

J is TRBJ2-5 and V is TRBV29-1, with 7 bases fitting TRBD2. Germline-derived CDR1 and CDR2 are SQVTM and ANQGSEA. The CDR3 extends over 12 amino acids. J lost 7 bases, V lost 3 bases, and 5 bases had no gene match. CDR3 DNA: TGCAGCGTTGACGGGCGGGAGTGGACCCAGTACTTC. Its translation is CSVDGREWTQYF.

The chain recombines TRBV19 with TRBJ2-5; TRBD2 might be the D (5 bases). V was shortened by 1 base and J by 2 bases, with 8 bases between the two germline ends. This CDR3 is 14 amino acids long. Germline V gene sequence: CDR1 LNHDA, CDR2 SQIVND (reference sequence). In nucleotides, the CDR3 is TGTGCCAGTAGTATAGTCGGCGGGCAAGAGACCCAGTACTTC. It is translated as CASSIVGGQETQYF.

The chain is built from TRBV7-2 and TRBJ2-3, with a tentative D call TRBD1 (5 bases). The CDR3 spans 15 residues. Germline-derived CDR1 and CDR2 are SGHTA and FQGNSA. Deletions cut 8 bases from V and 0 bases from J, with 15 bases between. In nucleotides, the CDR3 is TGTGCCAGCGGCCAACAGGCCTCTAGCACAGATACGCAGTATTTT. Translating it yields CASGQQASSTDTQYF.

This sequence joins TRBV7-8 and TRBJ2-3; TRBD2 matches 11 bases. Germline values: CDR1 SGHVS, CDR2 FQNEAQ. This CDR3 has 17 amino acids. Trimming at V came to 4 bases and at J to 0 bases, leaving 6 bases not matched to a gene. CDR3 DNA: TGTGCCAGCAGCTCTAATCCTAGCGGGAGGAGCACAGATACGCAGTATTTT. Protein product: CASSSNPSGRSTDTQYF.

The chain couples TRBV7-6 to TRBJ2-7, with D possibly being TRBD2 (5 bases). The CDR3 contains 14 residues. CDR1 SGHVS and CDR2 FNYEAQ come from the germline V gene. The V end lost 2 bases, the J end lost 3 bases, and 11 bases lay between the germline ends. The CDR3 region is CASSLWTEDYEQYF. In nucleotides, the CDR3 is TGTGCCAGCAGCTTATGGACGGAGGACTACGAGCAGTACTTC.

This clone was detected only a few times. The J gene is TRBJ1-1, the V gene TRBV19; a weak D match, TRBD1 (5 bases). CDR1 is LNHDA, CDR2 SQIVND, per germline (reference sequence). Trimming left V 6 bases short and J 1 base short, with 9 bases between. The CDR3 runs to 13 residues. CDR3 loop: CASSAQGNTEAFF. The CDR3 DNA is TGTGCCAGTAGCGCTCAGGGGAACACTGAAGCTTTCTTT.

This sequence joins TRBV27 and TRBJ2-7; TRBD1 aligns across 7 bases. In germline, CDR1 is MNHEY, CDR2 SMNVEV (reference sequence). The CDR3 is 14 residues long. Losses at the gene ends were 3 bases for V and 6 bases for J; bases not matched to a gene: 8. CDR3: CASSFIEGASEQYF. The CDR3 DNA sequence: TGTGCCAGCAGTTTCATCGAGGGGGCTAGCGAGCAGTACTTC.

The V gene is TRBV5-1, the J gene TRBJ2-7; maybe TRBD2 (6 bases). In germline, CDR1 is SGHRS, CDR2 YFSETQ. The CDR3 has 16 residues. The CDR3 DNA is TGCGCTTCTCAAACTTGGACGGGAATCGGGAGCTACGAGCAGTACTTC. Translating gives CASQTWTGIGSYEQYF.

The rearrangement uses TRBV21-1 and TRBJ2-1; TRBD1 was called by the table and not checked on the DNA. TRBV21-1 is a pseudogene segment. The CDR3 runs 15 residues. CDR3 DNA: TGTGCCAGCAGCTCGGGACAGGGCTCCTACAATGAGCAGTTCTTC. Its protein product is CASSSGQGSYNEQFF.

The sample holds one count of this clone. The J gene is TRBJ2-7, the V gene TRBV4-1; TRBD1 agrees at 7 bases. The ends lost 0 bases at V and 0 bases at J; junction bases unmatched: 2. This CDR3 is built from 15 residues. The germline gives CDR1 MGHRA, CDR2 YSYEKL. The CDR3 here is CASSQEGGPSYEQYF. CDR3 in DNA: TGCGCCAGCAGCCAAGAAGGGGGCCCCTCCTACGAGCAGTACTTC.

The rearrangement links TRBV30 to TRBJ1-5, with D unclear. Germline V lookup: CDR1 GTSNPN, CDR2 SVGIG (reference sequence). The ends were cut back, 5 bases at V and 0 bases at J, with 11 bases in the middle. CDR3 length: 14 residues. CDR3 protein: CAWAGVYSNQPQHF. The CDR3, as DNA: TGTGCCTGGGCTGGAGTGTATAGCAATCAGCCCCAGCATTTT.

The chain employs TRBV4-2 and TRBJ2-3; D is unclear. From germline, CDR1 is LGHNA and CDR2 YNFKEQ. V gave up 0 bases and J gave up 1 base, with 5 bases separating them. The CDR3 consists of 14 residues. In DNA form, the CDR3 reads TGTGCCAGCAGCCAAGATTTCGGCACAGATACGCAGTATTTT. Translated: CASSQDFGTDTQYF.

This chain uses TRBV5-1 with TRBJ2-7; 10 bases match TRBD2. In germline, CDR1 is SGHRS, CDR2 YFSETQ. With 4 bases clipped from V and 5 bases from J, the junction kept 6 bases outside the gene matches. The CDR3 loop spans 14 amino acids. This chain's CDR3 is CASSPSGSKDEQYF. The CDR3 region has the DNA TGCGCCAGCAGCCCTAGCGGGAGTAAAGACGAGCAGTACTTC.

This chain links TRBV2 with TRBJ2-5; TRBD2 matches at 8 bases. CDR3 length: 14 residues. The germline V gene has CDR1 SNHLY and CDR2 FYNNEI. J was trimmed by 4 bases and V by 5 bases; bases with no gene match: 6. CDR3 bases: TGTGCCAGCAGTTTCGGGAGGGGTACAGAGACCCAGTACTTC. Encoded protein: CASSFGRGTETQYF.

The chain uses TRBV5-1 and TRBJ2-2, with 9 bases aligning to TRBD2. This CDR3 comprises 15 residues. Germline V CDR1 and CDR2: SGHRS, YFSETQ. Trimming took 0 bases from V and 5 from J; bases not matched to a gene: 2. CDR3 sequence: CASSLATSGTGELFF. As DNA, the CDR3 is TGCGCCAGCAGCTTGGCCACTAGCGGGACCGGGGAGCTGTTTTTT. The full variable domain, completed using reference TRBV5-1 and TRBJ2-2, is KAGVTQTPRYLIKTRGQQVTLSCSPISGHRSVSWYQQTPGQGLQFLFEYFSETQRNKGNFPGRFSGRQFSNSRSEMNVSTLELGDSALYLCASSLATSGTGELFFGEGSRLTVL.

J is TRBJ2-7 and V is TRBV5-1, with TRBD2 identical over 8 bases. From germline, CDR1 is SGHRS and CDR2 YFSETQ. This CDR3 spans 18 amino acids. J was trimmed by 5 bases and V by 0 bases; bases with no gene match: 16. The CDR3 sequence: CASSLEGTGLAPGNEQYF. Written as DNA, the CDR3 is TGCGCCAGCAGCTTGGAAGGCACCGGACTAGCCCCGGGGAACGAGCAGTACTTC.

This chain connects TRBV19 to TRBJ1-5; 10 bases match TRBD1. Germline V gene data show CDR1 as LNHDA and CDR2 as SQIVND (reference sequence). V gave up 7 bases and J gave up 6 bases; unmatched junction bases: 3. The CDR3 sequence is 13 residues long. The CDR3 sequence is CASKGQGLQPQHF. For the CDR3, the DNA is TGTGCCAGTAAGGGACAGGGGCTTCAGCCCCAGCATTTT. Looking up the rest from reference TRBV19 and TRBJ1-5 gives the full variable domain: DGGITQSPKYLFRKEGQNVTLSCEQNLNHDAMYWYRQDPGQGLRLIYYSQIVNDFQKGDIAEGYSVSREKKESFPLTVTSAQKNPTAFYLCASKGQGLQPQHFGDGTRLSIL.

The chain has TRBV7-8 and TRBJ2-2; D is perhaps TRBD2 (6 bases). Trimming took 3 bases from V and 1 from J, leaving 12 bases between them. From germline, CDR1 is SGHVS and CDR2 FQNEAQ. The CDR3 runs 16 residues. As DNA, the CDR3 is TGTGCCAGCAGCTTCGGGGGTTGGGGGAACACCGGGGAGCTGTTTTTT. As protein: CASSFGGWGNTGELFF.